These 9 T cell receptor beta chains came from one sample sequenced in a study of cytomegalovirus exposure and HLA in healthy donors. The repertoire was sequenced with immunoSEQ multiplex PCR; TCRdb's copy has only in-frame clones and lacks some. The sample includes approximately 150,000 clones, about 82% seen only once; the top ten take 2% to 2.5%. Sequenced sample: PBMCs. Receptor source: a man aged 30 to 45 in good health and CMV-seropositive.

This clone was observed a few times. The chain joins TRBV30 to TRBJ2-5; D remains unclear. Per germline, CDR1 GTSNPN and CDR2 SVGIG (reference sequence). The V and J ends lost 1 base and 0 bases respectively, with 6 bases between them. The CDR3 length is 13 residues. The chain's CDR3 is CAWSDRDQETQYF. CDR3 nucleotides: TGTGCCTGGAGTGACCGAGACCAAGAGACCCAGTACTTC.

DNA of the CDR3: TGTGCCAGCAGCTCTACGTCGGAGCAGTACTTC. Its protein product is CASSSTSEQYF. The rearrangement joins TRBV11-3 to TRBJ2-7; D call uncertain. Trimming left V 4 bases short and J 7 bases short, with 8 bases between. The germline V gene has CDR1 SGHNT and CDR2 YENEEA. CDR3 size: 11 residues. Full variable domain (missing parts from reference TRBV11-3 and TRBJ2-7): EAGVVQSPRYKIIEKKQPVAFWCNPISGHNTLYWYLQNLGQGPELLIRYENEEAVDDSQLPKDRFSAERLKGVDSTLKIQPAELGDSAVYLCASSSTSEQYFGPGTRLTVT.

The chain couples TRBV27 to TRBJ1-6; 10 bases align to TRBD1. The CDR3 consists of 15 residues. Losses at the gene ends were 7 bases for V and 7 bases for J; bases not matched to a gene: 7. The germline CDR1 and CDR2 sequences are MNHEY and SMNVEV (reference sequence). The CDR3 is CASNSGGQGNSPLHF. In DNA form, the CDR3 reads TGTGCCAGCAACTCAGGGGGACAGGGGAATTCACCCCTCCACTTT.

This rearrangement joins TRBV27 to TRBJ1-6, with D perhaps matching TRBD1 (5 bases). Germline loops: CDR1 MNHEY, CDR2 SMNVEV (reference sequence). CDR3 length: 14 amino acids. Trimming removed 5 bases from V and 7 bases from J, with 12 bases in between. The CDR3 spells CASSPHGGNSPLHF. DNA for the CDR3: TGTGCCAGCAGTCCCCACGGGGGGAATTCACCCCTCCACTTT.

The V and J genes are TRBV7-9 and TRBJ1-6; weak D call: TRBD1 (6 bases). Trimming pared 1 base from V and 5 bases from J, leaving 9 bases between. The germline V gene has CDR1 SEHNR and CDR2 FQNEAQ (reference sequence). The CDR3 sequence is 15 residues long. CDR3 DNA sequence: TGTGCCAGCAGCTTAGGACAGGCGAATAATTCACCCCTCCACTTT. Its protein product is CASSLGQANNSPLHF.

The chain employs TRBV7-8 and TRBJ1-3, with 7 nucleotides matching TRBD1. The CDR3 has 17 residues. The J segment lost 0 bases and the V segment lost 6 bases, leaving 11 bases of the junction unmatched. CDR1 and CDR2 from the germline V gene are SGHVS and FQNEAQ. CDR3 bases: TGTGCCAGCAGTCTTAATATGGCAGGGGGCTCTGGAAACACCATATATTTT. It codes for CASSLNMAGGSGNTIYF. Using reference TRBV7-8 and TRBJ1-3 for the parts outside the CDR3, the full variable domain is GAGVSQSPRYKVAKRGQDVALRCDPISGHVSLFWYQQALGQGPEFLTYFQNEAQLDKSGLPSDRFFAERPEGSVSTLKIQRTQQEDSAVYLCASSLNMAGGSGNTIYFGEGSWLTVV.

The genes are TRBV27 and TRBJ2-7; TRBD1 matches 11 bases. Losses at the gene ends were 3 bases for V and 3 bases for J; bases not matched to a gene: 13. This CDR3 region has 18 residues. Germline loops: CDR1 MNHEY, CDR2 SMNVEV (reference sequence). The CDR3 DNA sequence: TGTGCCAGCAGTTTTTTGATGCAGGAGGGACAGGGGGACTACGAGCAGTACTTC. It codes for CASSFLMQEGQGDYEQYF.

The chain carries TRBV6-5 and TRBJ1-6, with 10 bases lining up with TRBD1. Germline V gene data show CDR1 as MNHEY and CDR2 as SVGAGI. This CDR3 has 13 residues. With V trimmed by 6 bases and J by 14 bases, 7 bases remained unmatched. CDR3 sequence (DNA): TGTGCCAGCAGAGGGACAGGGGACGGGTCCCTCCACTTT. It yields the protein CASRGTGDGSLHF.

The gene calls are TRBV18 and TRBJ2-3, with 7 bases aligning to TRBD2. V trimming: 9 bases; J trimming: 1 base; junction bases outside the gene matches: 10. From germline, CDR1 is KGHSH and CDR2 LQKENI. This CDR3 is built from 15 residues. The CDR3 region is CASPPVGGGTDTQYF. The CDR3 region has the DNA TGTGCCAGTCCCCCCGTTGGGGGGGGCACAGATACGCAGTATTTT.